These 26 T cell receptor beta chains originate from one sample sequenced in a study of shared T cell receptors in the human thymus. Using immunoSEQ multiplex PCR, the repertoire was profiled, and TCRdb retains in-frame clones only, with some absent. The sample includes hundreds of thousands of clones, around 78% of them seen just once. These sequences were also reported in another study, on human thymus T cells.

Specimen: thymocytes. Receptor source: a boy under two years old with a congenital heart defect.

The chain links TRBV28 to TRBJ2-7; 7 bases agree with TRBD1. The CDR3 is 15 amino acids. Germline lookup yields CDR1 MDHEN and CDR2 SYDVKM. Trimming at V came to 10 bases and at J to 0 bases, leaving 12 bases not matched to a gene. CDR3 sequence reads: CATLDTGESSYEQYF. The CDR3 DNA follows: TGTGCCACCCTAGACACAGGGGAAAGCTCCTACGAGCAGTACTTC.

The chain recombines TRBV6-5 with TRBJ1-2, with 7 bases identical to TRBD1. This CDR3 region has 15 residues. Germline CDR1 and CDR2: MNHEY and SVGAGI. Trimming took 0 bases from V and 4 from J; bases not matched to a gene: 5. The CDR3 nucleotides are TGTGCCAGCAGTTACTCACTCCCAGGGGGCTATGGCTACACCTTC. It yields the protein CASSYSLPGGYGYTF.

The chain employs TRBV30 and TRBJ1-1; D possibly corresponds to TRBD1 (6 bases). The germline gives CDR1 GTSNPN, CDR2 SVGIG (reference sequence). The CDR3 is 15 residues long. V was shortened by 5 bases and J by 1 base, with 17 bases between the two germline ends. The CDR3 nucleotides are TGTGCCTGGTCCGGGACACTCGCCGAGAACACTGAAGCTTTCTTT. Amino acid sequence: CAWSGTLAENTEAFF.

The J gene is TRBJ2-1, the V gene TRBV11-2; 7 nucleotides agree with TRBD2. Per germline, CDR1 SGHAT and CDR2 FQNNGV. This CDR3 has 17 residues. V dropped 2 bases and J dropped 5; count of bases not matched to a gene: 12. CDR3 nucleotides: TGTGCCAGCAGCTTACCAGAACCGCTAGCGGCCCACAATGAGCAGTTCTTC. Its translation is CASSLPEPLAAHNEQFF.

CDR3 nucleotide sequence: TGTGCCATCAGAGGAGGTATGGCGACCTCAGATACGCAGTATTTT. Protein product: CAIRGGMATSDTQYF. The chain joins TRBV10-3 to TRBJ2-3; possibly TRBD2 for D (5 bases). CDR1 is ENHRY, CDR2 SYGVKD, per germline. Trimming shortened V by 6 bases and J by 4 bases, and 17 bases separated the two germline ends. The CDR3 totals 15 residues.

This chain links TRBV10-3 with TRBJ1-1; 8 bases align to TRBD1. The junction had 4 bases not matched to a gene; V was cut back by 0 bases and J by 4 bases. The CDR3 sequence is 15 residues long. In germline, CDR1 is ENHRY, CDR2 SYGVKD. The CDR3 loop reads CAISESRQGATEAFF. CDR3 coding DNA: TGTGCCATCAGTGAGTCGCGGCAGGGGGCCACTGAAGCTTTCTTT.

This clone turned up a few times. The J gene is TRBJ2-2, the V gene TRBV4-1, with 10 positions matching TRBD2. Germline V CDR1 and CDR2: MGHRA, YSYEKL. This CDR3 region has 17 residues. V lost 2 bases to trimming and J lost 2 bases; unmatched junction nucleotides: 5. CDR3 region: CASSQRASGSNTGELFF. The CDR3 DNA reads as TGCGCCAGCAGCCAACGGGCTAGCGGGAGTAACACCGGGGAGCTGTTTTTT.

The table lists this clone with a count of one. The CDR3 here is CATLGLAVGELFF. Written as DNA, the CDR3 is TGTGCCACCCTGGGACTAGCGGTCGGGGAGCTGTTTTTT. The V gene is TRBV28, the J gene TRBJ2-2; 11 bases match TRBD2. Looked up from germline, CDR1 is MDHEN and CDR2 is SYDVKM. This CDR3 region has 13 residues. The ends lost 10 bases at V and 7 bases at J; junction bases unmatched: 5.

This clone was found once. The chain has TRBV12-5 and TRBJ1-5, with TRBD1 identical over 7 bases. V gave up 0 bases and J gave up 0 bases; unmatched junction bases: 14. The germline CDR1 and CDR2 sequences are LGHNT and FRNRAP. The CDR3 runs to 20 residues. CDR3 sequence: CASGLVLRPPGGNSNQPQHF. The CDR3 DNA reads as TGTGCTAGTGGTTTGGTACTGAGGCCTCCAGGGGGGAATAGCAATCAGCCCCAGCATTTT.

The gene calls are TRBV4-2 and TRBJ2-1; 8 positions agree with TRBD2. The CDR3 runs to 19 residues. Germline CDR1 is LGHNA and CDR2 is YNFKEQ. With 1 base clipped from V and 4 bases from J, the junction kept 15 bases outside the gene matches. The CDR3 bases are TGTGCCAGCAGCCAAGGGGGGATAGGGACTAGTGAGGGATACAATGAGCAGTTCTTC. Translated, it gives CASSQGGIGTSEGYNEQFF.

The CDR3 DNA reads TGTGCCAGAAGTTCAGGCCCCCGGACTAGCGTAAGGTTTCAGTGGCAGTACTTC. This gives the protein CARSSGPRTSVRFQWQYF. This rearrangement joins TRBV7-5 to TRBJ2-7; the table gives TRBD2 as D, unverified against the DNA. TRBV7-5 is marked as a pseudogene. CDR3 size: 18 residues.

This rearrangement joins TRBV28 to TRBJ2-3; no clear D gene. Per the germline V gene, CDR1 is MDHEN and CDR2 is SYDVKM. This CDR3 has 11 residues. Trimming removed 3 bases at V and 8 bases at J, with 6 bases between. CDR3 in DNA: TGTGCCAGCAGTTTTTGGAGTACGCAGTATTTT. As protein: CASSFWSTQYF.

This clone was seen a few times. This chain connects TRBV11-2 to TRBJ2-5; 9 nucleotides match TRBD1. The CDR3 contains 17 residues. Per germline, CDR1 SGHAT and CDR2 FQNNGV. The J segment lost 3 bases and the V segment lost 5 bases, leaving 13 bases of the junction unmatched. This CDR3 reads CASSLPPRDREEETQYF. The CDR3 nucleotides read TGTGCCAGCAGCCTTCCCCCCCGGGACAGGGAGGAAGAGACCCAGTACTTC.

CDR3 nucleotide sequence: TGTGCCAGCAGTTCCCGCCCAGGGGGCGACTCCTACGAGCAGTACTTC. Translated, it gives CASSSRPGGDSYEQYF. The chain links TRBV27 to TRBJ2-7; 8 nucleotides align to TRBD1. V shed 4 bases and J 0 bases; nucleotides not matched to a gene: 8. The V gene's germline CDR1 is MNHEY and CDR2 SMNVEV (reference sequence). CDR3 length: 16 amino acids.

V is TRBV4-1 and J is TRBJ2-1; 7 nucleotides align to TRBD2. Trimming at V came to 5 bases and at J to 6 bases, leaving 13 bases not matched to a gene. CDR3 length: 16 amino acids. Germline V gene lookup returns CDR1 MGHRA and CDR2 YSYEKL. CDR3 bases: TGCGCCAGCAGCATCAGGACTAGAGCGGGGATCAATGAGCAGTTCTTC. It encodes CASSIRTRAGINEQFF.

The chain uses TRBV6-1 and TRBJ1-1; D is uncertain. The length of the CDR3 is 12 residues. V gave up 4 bases and J gave up 6 bases, with 9 bases separating them. Germline assignment: CDR1 MNHNS and CDR2 SASEGT. The CDR3 spells CASSASQAEAFF. The CDR3 bases are TGTGCCAGCAGTGCGAGTCAAGCTGAAGCTTTCTTT.

The chain employs TRBV28 and TRBJ2-7, with 9 bases lining up with TRBD2. CDR3 length: 17 residues. From germline, CDR1 is MDHEN and CDR2 SYDVKM. Germline trimming cut 7 bases from V and 4 bases from J; bases unmatched to any gene: 17. As DNA, the CDR3 is TGTGCCAGCATTGGGACTAGCTTACGGTTTGGGCTGTACGAGCAGTACTTC. It is translated as CASIGTSLRFGLYEQYF.

The gene calls are TRBV4-1 and TRBJ2-5; 7 bases agree with TRBD2. From germline, CDR1 is MGHRA and CDR2 YSYEKL. The trim removed 1 base at V and 1 base at J, leaving 6 bases unmatched. The CDR3 loop spans 16 amino acids. DNA for the CDR3: TGCGCCAGCAGCCAAGGAAGGGGACTAACCCAAGAGACCCAGTACTTC. It is translated as CASSQGRGLTQETQYF.

The chain's CDR3 is CASSENRGGYGYTF. CDR3 coding DNA: TGTGCCAGCAGTGAGAACAGGGGTGGCTATGGCTACACCTTC. V gene TRBV6-4 combines with J gene TRBJ1-2, with TRBD1 matching over 7 bases. Per germline, CDR1 MRHNA and CDR2 SNTAGT. The junction had 5 bases not matched to a gene; V was cut back by 3 bases and J by 4 bases. The CDR3 length is 14 residues.

This clone turned up a few times. The chain is built from TRBV13 and TRBJ2-3; maybe TRBD2 (6 bases). The CDR3 contains 11 residues. CDR1 PRHDT and CDR2 FYEKMQ come from the germline V gene (reference sequence). V was trimmed by 11 bases and J by 6 bases, leaving 12 bases between them. The CDR3: CAASRGDTQYF. In DNA form, the CDR3 reads TGTGCCGCTAGCCGGGGGGATACGCAGTATTTT.

The V call is TRBV5-4, the J call TRBJ1-3; a possible D gene is TRBD1 (6 bases). The CDR3 totals 16 residues. Trimming removed 4 bases at V and 0 bases at J, with 14 bases between. Germline CDR1 is SGHNT and CDR2 is YYREEE (reference sequence). The CDR3 coding sequence is TGTGCCAGCAGCCAGGGGACACTTAACTCTGGAAACACCATATATTTT. Translation gives CASSQGTLNSGNTIYF.

This clone occurred once. The J gene is TRBJ1-1, the V gene TRBV30, with 8 nucleotides matching TRBD1. The V and J ends lost 3 bases and 1 base, in that order; junction bases with no gene match: 7. The CDR3 length is 15 residues. Germline V CDR1 and CDR2: GTSNPN, SVGIG (reference sequence). Here the CDR3 reads CAWRRWGQENTEAFF. In DNA form, the CDR3 reads TGTGCCTGGAGAAGATGGGGACAGGAGAACACTGAAGCTTTCTTT.

With regard to this clone: The germline gene is not matched at one end of the junction; a read error may be the cause. The V and J genes are TRBV7-3 and TRBJ2-1; 7 bases are a match to TRBD2. Germline V gene sequence: CDR1 SGHTA, CDR2 FQGTGA. The CDR3 length is 18 residues. CDR3 DNA: TGTGCCAGCAGGGCCCGGGGGGAGCGCCCGAGCTCCTATAATGAGCAGTTCTTC. Translating gives CASRARGERPSSYNEQFF.

The chain carries TRBV18 and TRBJ2-5; perhaps TRBD2 as D (6 bases). This CDR3 has 15 amino acids. Trimming took 3 bases from V and 2 from J, leaving 13 bases between them. Germline V gives CDR1 KGHSH, CDR2 LQKENI. The CDR3 DNA sequence: TGTGCCAGCTCACCTTTATTGGGGGGTCAAGAGACCCAGTACTTC. Its translation is CASSPLLGGQETQYF.

The chain is built from TRBV6-1 and TRBJ2-4; a weak D match, TRBD2 (6 bases). V was pared by 7 bases and J by 4 bases, with 14 bases between. The CDR3 extends over 14 amino acids. Germline CDR1 reads MNHNS; CDR2 reads SASEGT. CDR3 sequence reads: CASTPSGQKNIQYF. The CDR3 region has the DNA TGTGCCAGCACCCCCAGCGGGCAGAAAAACATTCAGTACTTC.

This clone has only one observation. J is TRBJ2-7 and V is TRBV28; D is possibly TRBD2 (5 bases). V was pared by 4 bases and J by 2 bases, with 21 bases between. CDR1 and CDR2 (germline): MDHEN, SYDVKM. This CDR3 has 17 amino acids. CDR3: CASSSRGKEDWAYEQYF. The CDR3 DNA follows: TGTGCCAGCAGTTCCCGAGGGAAGGAGGACTGGGCCTACGAGCAGTACTTC.